The T cell receptor beta chain under discussion was sequenced for a study of follicular helper T cells after annual influenza vaccination. Study at large: For some subjects, blood spans the 2013-2014, 2014-2015 and 2015-2016 annual vaccinations. Study-wide results and caveats: ICOS-CD38- cTfh most often held earlier Day 7 ICOS+CD38+ clones.

Time point meaning: 2015-2016 season, 7 days after influenza vaccination. This CDR3 is 16 amino acids long. J was trimmed by 3 bases and V by 1 base; bases with no gene match: 5. Germline CDR1 and CDR2: SGDLS and YYNGEE. Clones were read by immunoSEQ multiplex PCR, and TCRdb kept only the in-frame ones, dropping some. The sample has 8,500 to 11,000 clones, 83% seen once. This clone was found once. Its antigen is unidentified. This material consisted of CXCR5- memory CD4+ T cells sorted from blood, taken 7 days after influenza vaccination. The chain uses TRBV9 and TRBJ1-4; 8 bases map to TRBD1. The clonotype originates from an adult who received the influenza vaccine. Written as DNA, the CDR3 is TGTGCCAGCAGCGTAAGTCAGGGGGCAGCTAATGAAAAACTGTTTTTT. Translated, it gives CASSVSQGAANEKLFF. Full variable domain (remainder filled in from reference TRBV9 and TRBJ1-4): DSGVTQTPKHLITATGQRVTLRCSPRSGDLSVYWYQQSLDQGLQFLIQYYNGEERAKGNILERFSAQQFPDLHSELNLSSLELGDSALYFCASSVSQGAANEKLFFGSGTQLSVL.